This TCR beta chain stems from a study of shared clonotypes between healthy human individuals (TCRdb year 2020). With respect to the entire study: A few men and a couple of women, aged 18 to 49 years, made up the cohort. Different laboratories and diverse techniques were used to prepare libraries and sequence TCR repertoires, to increase sequencing depth and limit assay-specific biases. For each donor, three plates each were used for CD4 naive and CD4 memory, two plates were used for CD8 naive, and one plate was used for CD8 memory. Per donor, leukapheresis produced somewhere between about 0.8 and 9 billion PBMCs. To estimate repertoire size and how much clonotype sharing occurs between individuals, the study deeply sequenced the blood TCR repertoires of 5 or 6 healthy adults.

CDR1 and CDR2, looked up from the germline V gene, are SGHTA and FQGNSA. The CDR3, cysteine through phenylalanine, is 14 amino acids long. Just the 42-base CDR3 DNA is kept, in frame starting at base 1. Ends trimmed: V by 5 bases, J by 3 bases; bases unmatched to a gene: 5. Using the deep immunoSEQ assay, TCR CDR3 regions were amplified from genomic DNA by multiplex PCR. Genomic DNA extracted from each cell subset was distributed evenly over all wells of several immunoSEQ 96-well plates, and each plate served as one replicate. Each replicate PCR for sorted subsets received around 0.2 ug genomic DNA, equal to about 30,000 T cell genomes. Purified libraries were measured with a Qubit 3.0 fluorometer, size-checked on a Bioanalyzer 2100, and measured again with the KAPA Library Quantification kit. Each immunoSEQ 96-well plate was sequenced on its own single-read 150-cycle Illumina NextSeq 550 flow cell. On the study's bioinformatics: Because the immunoSEQ output included only junctional sequences and no quality scores, the filtering could not be the same as the filtering used for full-length reads. To assign V/J genes and CDR3, sequences were annotated using PyIR, a Python wrapper for IgBLAST v1.9, with IMGT germline references. Reads were removed for weak V/J assignments (E-value above 1e-6), missing CDR3, stop codons, out-of-frame junctions, or ambiguous translated residues. V3J clonotypes were defined by identical inferred V gene, J gene, and CDR3 amino acid sequence. Percentage overlap between repertoires was computed as shared unique clonotypes divided by the size of the smaller repertoire. Richness of each repertoire was evaluated using RTK rarefaction, the Chao1 estimator, and Recon v2.1 estimates of unobserved clonotypes. OLGA was used to compute generation probabilities for all TCRbeta clonotypes that the gDNA method yielded from a few donors. TCRdb mirrors the immuneACCESS table, restricted to in-frame sequences. Some clones are absent from its copies; in checked studies, under half trace to an unresolved V gene, and the reason for the others is unknown. Clonal size and the V and J genes are those of that table, whereas D and trimming came from the DNA. Counted in this sample were 2 million to 2.5 million clones; under 95% of them appeared once. 0.37% of the sample is held by the ten biggest clonotypes.

The paper as a whole reports these results and caveats: Rarefaction of sorted-subset datasets indicated incomplete sequencing despite the large sequencing depth. Larger estimated clonotype richness was generally found for naive subsets than for memory subsets. Compared with non-shared clonotypes, the clonotypes found in all four sorted-subset donors had higher generation probabilities. Pairwise subsampling led to the expectation that sequencing depth would affect the degree of clonotype sharing among donors. Across a handful of donors, roughly 5% of naive CD4, approximately 3.6% of naive CD8, 2% to 2.5% of memory CD4, and approximately 0.42% of memory CD8 clonotypes were shared. Because the study included a small number of donors, the genetic and exposure-history diversity represented was limited. Only blood was sampled, and tissue TCR repertoires likely differ from those in blood.

Donors were healthy HIV-negative adults with no recently reported acute infections or vaccinations. Every donor was a Caucasian adult residing in Nashville, Tennessee, USA. CD4+ T cells were enriched by magnetic negative selection, after which naive cells were positively selected on CD45RA and the negative fraction was taken as the memory subset. Blood was collected by leukapheresis, and PBMCs were isolated by Ficoll-Histopaque density gradient centrifugation and then cryopreserved in liquid nitrogen vapor phase. Purity and quantity of every magnetically sorted T cell population were checked by analytical flow cytometry. From each sorted fraction, genomic DNA was isolated and quantified by UV absorbance on a Nanodrop 2000c. This clone appeared a single time. Its specific antigen is unknown. Within one base of it there is no much larger clone, and no base qualities were kept.

The receptor was derived from a man in his late teens or twenties in good health. Some clones in this sample may be carry-over from other donors' samples. The rearranged segments are TRBV7-2 and TRBJ2-7; TRBD1 fits 9 bases in the junction. The sequencing sample was made of naive CD4+ T cells from PBMCs. The label giving this sample's cell subset or site can be read as: CD45RA+ positively selected. At the DNA level, the sequence is TGTGCCAGCAGCGCGGGACAGGGTGACTACGAGCAGTACTTC. Its translation is CASSAGQGDYEQYF.